The present entry profiles one TCR beta chain with its context. In the authors' methods: Amplification with reference gene primers provided the estimates of nucleated cell counts. Generated by immunoSEQ multiplex PCR, the TCRdb table keeps only in-frame clones and is missing some. The V and J calls and clone size are taken from that table; D and trimming were inferred from the DNA. The repertoire holds roughly 400,000 clones, approximately 91% seen once, with around 2.1% in the top ten. Germline V CDR1 and CDR2: MRHNA, SNTAGT. This CDR3 region has 13 residues. Trimming removed 5 bases from V and 6 bases from J; junction bases left unmatched: 4. The data stem from a study of blood T cell repertoires in COVID-19. At the level of the study: Researchers got acute and convalescent COVID-19 samples from the United States, Italy and Spain.

This TCR was recovered from a middle-aged woman with acute COVID-19. This chain links TRBV6-4 with TRBJ1-2; the match to TRBD1 covers 9 bases. What was sequenced was PBMCs or T cells enriched from blood (not recorded which). CDR3 in amino acids: CASSPDRGDGYTF. The CDR3 DNA reads TGTGCCAGCAGTCCGGACAGGGGTGATGGCTACACCTTC.